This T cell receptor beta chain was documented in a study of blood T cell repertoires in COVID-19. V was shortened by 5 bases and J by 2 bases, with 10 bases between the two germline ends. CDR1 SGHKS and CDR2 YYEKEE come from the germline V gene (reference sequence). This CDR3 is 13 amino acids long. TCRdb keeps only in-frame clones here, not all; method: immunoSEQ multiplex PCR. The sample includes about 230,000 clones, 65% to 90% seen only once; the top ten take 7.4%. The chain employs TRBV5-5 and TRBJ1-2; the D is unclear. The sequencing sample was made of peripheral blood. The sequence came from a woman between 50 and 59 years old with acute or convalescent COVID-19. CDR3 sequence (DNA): TGTGCCAGCAGTGGCGGAGAAAACTATGGCTACACCTTC. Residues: CASSGGENYGYTF.